This is a list of T cell receptor beta chains from one sample in a study of read filtering for tumor transcriptome and immune sequencing. TCRdb fed the reads into MiXCR, producing one record per CDR3 protein. Of around 44,000 distinct CDR3 sequences in the sample, roughly 13% were seen once. Input material: a population of CD138-negative cells sorted from bone marrow. These receptors came from a donor older than 35 with multiple myeloma. Both conserved end residues are part of each CDR3. The D gene is left open where the match is weak. Clone size is not always given. Where it is, it says once, few, many or a class for expanded clones.

>many|TRBV24-1|TRBD2|TRBJ2-1
CATSGAGERGAYNNEQFF
TGTGCCACCAGTGGAGCGGGAGAGAGGGGGGCCTACAACAATGAGCAGTTCTTC
>few|TRBV12-3/TRBV12-4|-|TRBJ1-3
CASRRTARGNTIYF
TGTGCCAGCAGGCGGACAGCTCGGGGAAACACCATATATTTT
>-|TRBV24-1|-|TRBJ2-1
CATSDPQTGGAYNEQFF
TGTGCCACCAGTGATCCCCAGACGGGGGGCGCCTACAATGAGCAGTTCTTC
>many|TRBV12-3/TRBV12-4|-|TRBJ2-6
CASGFSGANVLTF
TGTGCCAGCGGGTTCTCTGGGGCCAACGTCCTGACTTTC
>-|TRBV5-1|-|TRBJ2-5
CAGSLTGPETQYF
TGCGCCGGCAGCCTGACAGGACCAGAGACCCAGTACTTC
>many|TRBV20-1|-|TRBJ2-1
CSARDSHGLSQFF
TGCAGTGCTAGAGATTCGCACGGGCTAAGCCAGTTCTTC
>many|TRBV7-2|TRBD2|TRBJ2-7
CASSLDPSGNPYEQYF
TGTGCCAGCAGCTTAGATCCTAGCGGGAACCCCTACGAGCAGTACTTC
>few|TRBV28|-|TRBJ2-5
CASSSGGTQETQYF
TGTGCCAGCAGTTCAGGAGGGACACAAGAGACCCAGTACTTC
>-|TRBV18|-|TRBJ2-7
CASSPPGMGEQYF
TGTGCCAGCTCACCCCCTGGGATGGGCGAGCAGTACTTC
>-|TRBV5-6|TRBD1|TRBJ2-1
CVSSLAQGSYGQFF
TGTGTCAGCAGCTTGGCACAGGGGAGCTATGGGCAGTTCTTC
>many|TRBV6-5|-|TRBJ2-5
CASSYSTEVEGLKTQCF
TGTGCCAGCAGTTACTCAACTGAAGTCGAGGGCCTAAAGACCCAGTGCTTC
>many|TRBV20-1|TRBD2|TRBJ2-1
CSARSYLAGHNEQFF
TGCAGTGCTAGATCTTACCTAGCGGGTCACAATGAGCAGTTCTTC
>few|TRBV7-3|-|TRBJ2-3
CASSLRGPPDTQYF
TGTGCCAGCAGCTTGCGCGGGCCGCCAGATACGCAGTATTTT
>many|TRBV10-3|-|TRBJ2-7
CAISESWWGEQYF
TGTGCCATCAGTGAGTCGTGGTGGGGCGAGCAGTACTTC
>-|TRBV3-1|TRBD2|TRBJ2-3
CASSQDLAGRADTQYF
TGTGCCAGCAGCCAAGATCTAGCGGGAAGAGCAGATACGCAGTATTTT
>many|TRBV25-1|-|TRBJ2-1
CASSEFAAGGRQFF
TGTGCCAGCAGTGAGTTCGCGGCTGGGGGGCGGCAGTTCTTC
>few|TRBV2|TRBD2|TRBJ2-1
CASSGTSGHEQFF
TGTGCCAGCAGTGGGACTAGCGGCCATGAGCAGTTCTTC
>many|TRBV6-1|-|TRBJ2-7
CASSEGSHISRYEQYF
TGTGCCAGCAGTGAGGGCAGCCACATTTCCCGCTACGAGCAGTACTTC
>-|TRBV29-1|-|TRBJ2-1
CSVPRQEPSSYNEQLF
TGCAGCGTACCCAGACAGGAACCTAGCTCCTACAATGAGCAGCTCTTC
>many|TRBV20-1|-|TRBJ2-5
CSARKPNQETQYF
TGCAGTGCTAGAAAGCCTAACCAAGAGACCCAGTACTTC
>-|TRBV4-2|-|TRBJ2-3
CASSQDDLSLTGRVEGSTDTQYF
TGTGCCAGCAGCCAAGATGACCTGAGCCTCACTGGACGGGTGGAGGGGAGCACAGATACGCAGTATTTT
>-|TRBV7-2|-|TRBJ2-5
CASSLGFRGEQKETQYF
TGTGCCAGCAGCTTAGGTTTCAGAGGGGAGCAGAAAGAGACCCAGTACTTC
>many|TRBV20-1|TRBD2|TRBJ2-7
CSAMTSGSYEQYF
TGCAGTGCCATGACTAGCGGTTCCTACGAGCAGTACTTC
>many|TRBV5-1|-|TRBJ2-2
CASSLVSGANTGELFF
TGCGCCAGCAGCTTGGTTTCGGGGGCGAACACCGGGGAGCTGTTTTTT
>-|TRBV24-1|TRBD2|TRBJ2-1
CATSDPQGGASYNEQFF
TGTGCCACCAGTGACCCCCAGGGAGGGGCCTCCTACAATGAGCAGTTCTTC
>many|TRBV20-1|TRBD2|TRBJ2-1
CSARDEMTSGIIEQFF
TGCAGTGCTAGAGATGAGATGACTAGCGGGATTATTGAGCAGTTCTTC
>once|TRBV6-6|-|TRBJ2-5
CASMQGWETQYF
TGTGCCAGCATGCAAGGATGGGAGACCCAGTACTTC
>many|TRBV20-1|-|TRBJ2-7
CSARDRVQEQYF
TGCAGTGCTAGAGACAGGGTCCAGGAGCAGTACTTC
>many|TRBV5-4|TRBD2|TRBJ2-2
CASSWTSGGTGELFF
TGTGCCAGCAGCTGGACTAGCGGGGGCACCGGGGAGCTGTTTTTT
>-|TRBV7-8|-|TRBJ1-5
CASSLEGVRNQPQHF
TGTGCCAGCAGCTTAGAGGGGGTACGCAATCAGCCCCAGCATTTT
>many|TRBV29-1|-|TRBJ2-3
CSVRSSQLRDTQYF
TGCAGCGTTCGGTCTTCGCAACTCAGGGATACGCAGTATTTT
>many|TRBV2|TRBD2|TRBJ2-3
CASRPGLAGADTQYF
TGTGCCAGCAGACCGGGACTAGCGGGAGCAGATACGCAGTATTTT
>many|TRBV6-2/TRBV6-3|-|TRBJ2-7
CASARFPYEQYF
TGTGCCAGCGCCAGATTTCCCTACGAGCAGTACTTC
>many|TRBV2|TRBD1|TRBJ2-2
CASKSDRAAGELFF
TGTGCCAGCAAATCGGACAGGGCGGCCGGGGAGCTGTTTTTT
>many|TRBV24-1|-|TRBJ2-5
CATSDSYKVLGEETQYF
TGTGCCACCAGTGACTCCTATAAAGTCCTAGGGGAAGAGACCCAGTACTTC
>many|TRBV6-2/TRBV6-3|-|TRBJ1-5
CASSGGRGPHQPQHF
TGTGCCAGCAGTGGGGGAAGAGGGCCACATCAGCCCCAGCATTTT
>many|TRBV5-1|-|TRBJ1-1
CASSGSGANTEAFF
TGCGCCAGCAGCGGATCCGGGGCGAACACTGAAGCTTTCTTT
>many|TRBV5-1|TRBD1|TRBJ2-2
CASSFGQGDTGELFF
TGCGCCAGCAGCTTTGGACAGGGTGACACCGGGGAGCTGTTTTTT
>many|TRBV7-2|-|TRBJ1-1
CASSLGVFTEAFF
TGTGCCAGCAGCTTAGGGGTTTTCACTGAAGCTTTCTTT
>-|TRBV25-1|TRBD1|TRBJ2-6
CASSAMSGQGFSGANVLTF
TGTGCCAGCAGTGCGATGTCGGGACAGGGCTTCTCTGGGGCCAACGTCCTGACTTTC
>many|TRBV19|TRBD2|TRBJ2-3
CASSSQRAAGFSTDTQYF
TGTGCCAGTAGCTCCCAGAGGGCAGCGGGATTCAGCACAGATACGCAGTATTTT
>many|TRBV7-2|-|TRBJ2-7
CASSRGLPYEQYF
TGTGCCAGCAGCCGGGGACTGCCATACGAGCAGTACTTC
>-|TRBV27|-|TRBJ2-6
CASRSGVLANVLTF
TGTGCCAGCAGGTCAGGTGTGTTGGCCAACGTCCTGACTTTC
>few|TRBV5-1|-|TRBJ2-3
CASSLLTDTQYF
TGCGCCAGCAGCTTGTTGACAGATACGCAGTATTTT
>many|TRBV7-8|TRBD1|TRBJ2-7
CASSLDGQGLEGEQYF
TGTGCCAGCAGCTTAGATGGACAGGGACTCGAGGGAGAGCAGTACTTC
>many|TRBV5-1|-|TRBJ2-1
CASSLGRELTYNEQFF
TGCGCCAGCAGCTTGGGGAGGGAACTGACCTACAATGAGCAGTTCTTC
>many|TRBV7-8|-|TRBJ1-1
CASSLGSLTSSGDVDTEAFF
TGTGCCAGCAGCTTAGGGTCCCTTACGTCGTCAGGGGATGTGGACACTGAAGCTTTCTTT
>many|TRBV7-9|TRBD2|TRBJ2-3
CASSYQRASGRTTDTQYF
TGTGCCAGCAGCTATCAGAGGGCTAGCGGGAGGACCACAGATACGCAGTATTTT
>-|TRBV6-2/TRBV6-3|TRBD2|TRBJ2-3
CASSYSLAGGTQYF
TGTGCCAGCAGTTACTCCCTAGCGGGAGGTACGCAGTATTTT
>many|TRBV29-1|-|TRBJ2-4
CSVVPGQNIQYF
TGCAGCGTTGTTCCAGGACAAAACATTCAGTACTTC
>many|TRBV24-1|-|TRBJ1-5
CATSARGGNQPQHF
TGTGCCACCAGTGCCAGGGGAGGCAATCAGCCCCAGCATTTT
>few|TRBV7-2|-|TRBJ2-2
CASSLRLAGELFF
TGTGCCAGCAGCTTAAGACTAGCCGGGGAGCTGTTTTTT
>medium-sized|TRBV6-6|-|TRBJ2-5
CASSYLGVQETQYF
TGTGCCAGCAGTTACTTAGGAGTACAAGAGACCCAGTACTTC
>many|TRBV20-1|-|TRBJ2-7
CSARDRALNAYEQYF
TGCAGTGCTAGAGACCGGGCCCTCAATGCCTACGAGCAGTACTTC
>many|TRBV28|-|TRBJ2-3
CASSLSGPVTQYF
TGTGCCAGCAGTTTATCCGGACCAGTGACGCAGTATTTT
>few|TRBV2|TRBD1|TRBJ2-7
CASCQTGVVYEQYF
TGTGCCAGCTGCCAGACAGGGGTAGTTTACGAGCAGTACTTC
>many|TRBV7-2|-|TRBJ1-4
CASSSRTLLSNEKLFF
TGTGCCAGCAGCTCCAGAACCTTACTATCTAATGAAAAACTGTTTTTT
>many|TRBV3-1|TRBD1|TRBJ1-2
CASNNRGRDYGYTF
TGTGCCAGCAACAACAGGGGGCGAGACTATGGCTACACCTTC
>many|TRBV29-1|TRBD2|TRBJ2-1
CSVDSREGRNEQFF
TGCAGCGTTGACTCGCGGGAGGGCCGCAATGAGCAGTTCTTC